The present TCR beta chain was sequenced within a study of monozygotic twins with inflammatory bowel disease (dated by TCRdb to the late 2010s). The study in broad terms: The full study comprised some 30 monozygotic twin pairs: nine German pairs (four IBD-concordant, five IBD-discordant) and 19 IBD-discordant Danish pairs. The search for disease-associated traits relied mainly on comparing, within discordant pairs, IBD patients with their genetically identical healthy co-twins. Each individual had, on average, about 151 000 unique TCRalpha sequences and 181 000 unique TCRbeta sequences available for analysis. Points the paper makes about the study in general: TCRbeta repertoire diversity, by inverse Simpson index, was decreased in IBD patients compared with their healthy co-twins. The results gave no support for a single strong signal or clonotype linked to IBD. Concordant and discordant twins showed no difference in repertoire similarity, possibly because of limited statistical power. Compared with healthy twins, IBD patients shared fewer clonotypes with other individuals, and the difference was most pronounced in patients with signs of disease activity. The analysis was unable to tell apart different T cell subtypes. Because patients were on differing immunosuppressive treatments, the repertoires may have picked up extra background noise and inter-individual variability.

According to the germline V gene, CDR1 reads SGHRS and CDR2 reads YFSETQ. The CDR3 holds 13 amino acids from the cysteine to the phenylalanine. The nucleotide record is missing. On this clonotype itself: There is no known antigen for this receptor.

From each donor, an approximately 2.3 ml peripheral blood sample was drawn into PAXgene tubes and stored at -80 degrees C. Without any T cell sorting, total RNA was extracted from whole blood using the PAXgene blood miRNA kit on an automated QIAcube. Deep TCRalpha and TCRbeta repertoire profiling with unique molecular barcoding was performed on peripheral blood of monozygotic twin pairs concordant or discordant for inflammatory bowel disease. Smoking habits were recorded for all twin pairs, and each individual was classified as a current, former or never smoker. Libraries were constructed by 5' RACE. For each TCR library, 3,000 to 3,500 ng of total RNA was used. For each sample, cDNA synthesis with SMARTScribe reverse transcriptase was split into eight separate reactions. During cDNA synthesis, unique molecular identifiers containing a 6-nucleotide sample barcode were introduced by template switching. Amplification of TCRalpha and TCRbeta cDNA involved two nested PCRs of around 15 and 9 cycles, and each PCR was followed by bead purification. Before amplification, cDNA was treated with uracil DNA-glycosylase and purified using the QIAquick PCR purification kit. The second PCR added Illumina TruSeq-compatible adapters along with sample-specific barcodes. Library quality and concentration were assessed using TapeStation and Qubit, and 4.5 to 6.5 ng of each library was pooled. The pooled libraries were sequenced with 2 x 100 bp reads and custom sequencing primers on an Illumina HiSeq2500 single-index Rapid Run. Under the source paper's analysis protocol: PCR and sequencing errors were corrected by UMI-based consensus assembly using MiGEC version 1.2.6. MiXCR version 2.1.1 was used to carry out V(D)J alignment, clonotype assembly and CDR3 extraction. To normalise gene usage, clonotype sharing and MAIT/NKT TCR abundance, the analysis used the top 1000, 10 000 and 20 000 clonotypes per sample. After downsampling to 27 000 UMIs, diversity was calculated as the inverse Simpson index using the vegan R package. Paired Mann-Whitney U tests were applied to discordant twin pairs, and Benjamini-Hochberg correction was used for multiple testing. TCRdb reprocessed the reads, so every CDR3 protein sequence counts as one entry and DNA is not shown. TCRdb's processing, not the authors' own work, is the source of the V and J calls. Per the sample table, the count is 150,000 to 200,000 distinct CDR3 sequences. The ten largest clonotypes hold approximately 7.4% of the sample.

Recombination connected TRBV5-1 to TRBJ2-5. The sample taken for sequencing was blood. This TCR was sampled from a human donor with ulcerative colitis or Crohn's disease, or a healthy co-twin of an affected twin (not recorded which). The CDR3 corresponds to CASSLEGPETQYF.